The clone carrying this TCR beta chain has just one count. Time point reported: peripheral blood 6 weeks after treatment start. These data come from a study of PD-L1 blockade in urothelial cancer. The germline V gene encodes CDR1 SEHNR and CDR2 FQNEAQ (reference sequence). V dropped 5 bases and J dropped 4 bases, with 15 bases sitting between them. The CDR3 is made up of 15 amino acids. TCRdb's table, derived via immunoSEQ multiplex PCR, lists solely in-frame clones and lacks some. The table has about 45,000 clones, roughly 86% seen once. This clonotype was obtained from a man aged 55-75 years with urothelial cancer. The chain carries TRBV7-9 and TRBJ2-1; D uncertain. The starting material was PBMCs, obtained around atezolizumab (anti-PD-L1) treatment. As DNA, the CDR3 is TGTGCCAGCAGCGCGACTGACCTAGTTTACAATGAGCAGTTCTTC. Its protein product is CASSATDLVYNEQFF.